Below, 32 T cell receptor beta chains from the same sample are listed, as sequenced in a study of blood T cells in healthy people across ages. A J-beta primer mix and a sample-barcoded 5' primer were used in a second PCR of roughly 6 to 12 cycles. MiXCR, run by TCRdb on the 5' RACE reads, gives a single entry per CDR3 protein. In the table there are approximately 800,000 distinct CDR3 sequences, nearly 60% of which are singletons. Sequencing input: blood. The source is a young man in good health.

The rearrangement uses TRBV6-5 and TRBJ1-5; TRBD1 might be the D (5 bases). Between the trimmed V and J ends, which lost 0 bases and 2 bases, there was a span of 11 bases. This CDR3 contains 16 residues. The germline V gene has CDR1 MNHEY and CDR2 SVGAGI. The CDR3 loop reads CASSYSNSGGNQPQHF. The CDR3 bases are TGTGCCAGCAGTTACTCGAATTCGGGGGGCAATCAGCCCCAGCATTTT.

As DNA, the CDR3 is TGTGCCTGGAGTTTGGACGGGTCGTATGGCTACACCTTC. The encoded protein is CAWSLDGSYGYTF. V gene TRBV30 combines with J gene TRBJ1-2; D gene uncertain. Trimming cost V 2 bases and J 5 bases, with 12 bases left between them. Germline V gene sequence: CDR1 GTSNPN, CDR2 SVGIG (reference sequence). The CDR3 spans 13 residues.

This sequence joins TRBV6-2 or TRBV6-3 and TRBJ2-5; 7 bases align to TRBD2. J gave up 9 bases and V 6 bases, and 7 bases lay outside the gene matches. The CDR3 consists of 12 residues. CDR1 is MNHEY and CDR2 is SVGEGT in the germline V gene. This CDR3 reads CASSESGRAQYF. DNA for the CDR3: TGTGCCAGCAGCGAATCGGGGAGGGCCCAGTACTTC.

CDR3 in DNA: TGTGCCAGCAGTTTGGGGGTCACTAGCACAGATACGCAGTATTTT. Its translation: CASSLGVTSTDTQYF. J is TRBJ2-3 and V is TRBV6-5, with D possibly being TRBD1 or TRBD2 (5 bases each). Germline CDR1 reads MNHEY; CDR2 reads SVGAGI. Trimming stripped 4 bases from V and 0 bases from J, with 11 bases between. CDR3 length: 15 amino acids.

The V and J genes are TRBV27 and TRBJ2-7, with 11 bases aligning to TRBD2. Germline assignment: CDR1 MNHEY and CDR2 SMNVEV (reference sequence). CDR3 size: 16 residues. V was clipped by 4 bases and J by 6 bases; unmatched bases: 11. This CDR3 reads CASSSGSGRAGGEQYF. For the CDR3, the DNA is TGTGCCAGCAGTTCTGGTAGCGGGAGGGCCGGGGGCGAGCAGTACTTC.

The table lists this clonotype with a few counts. The chain carries TRBV12-3 or TRBV12-4 and TRBJ2-7, with 10 bases fitting TRBD2. The CDR3 runs to 17 residues. Trimming at V came to 4 bases and at J to 1 base, leaving 10 bases not matched to a gene. CDR3 sequence reads: CASSSPQTSGSSYEQYF. CDR3 nucleotides: TGTGCCAGCAGTTCCCCCCAGACTAGCGGGTCATCCTACGAGCAGTACTTC.

The chain uses TRBV20-1 and TRBJ1-2; D is possibly TRBD1 (5 bases). V shed 1 base and J shed 1 base, with 13 bases lying between them. Per germline, CDR1 DFQATT and CDR2 SNEGSKA (reference sequence). The CDR3 extends over 15 amino acids. As DNA, the CDR3 is TGCAGTGCTAGAGTTATCTACCAGGGTAACTATGGCTACACCTTC. As protein: CSARVIYQGNYGYTF.

The rearrangement uses TRBV9 and TRBJ2-3; D not certain. CDR1 and CDR2 (germline): SGDLS, YYNGEE. V was shortened by 0 bases and J by 6 bases, with 11 bases between the two germline ends. There are 14 residues in the CDR3. CDR3 in DNA: TGTGCCAGCAGCGTAGAGCCTGGCAGGGATACGCAGTATTTT. It yields the protein CASSVEPGRDTQYF. Filled out from reference TRBV9 and TRBJ2-3, the complete variable domain reads DSGVTQTPKHLITATGQRVTLRCSPRSGDLSVYWYQQSLDQGLQFLIQYYNGEERAKGNILERFSAQQFPDLHSELNLSSLELGDSALYFCASSVEPGRDTQYFGPGTRLTVL.

This chain uses TRBV28 with TRBJ1-2; weak D call: TRBD1 (6 bases). Germline loops: CDR1 MDHEN, CDR2 SYDVKM. V dropped 5 bases and J dropped 4 bases, with 11 bases sitting between them. The CDR3 sequence is 13 residues long. The CDR3 here is CASSIGGGYGYTF. The CDR3 DNA reads as TGTGCCAGCAGTATAGGGGGGGGCTATGGCTACACCTTC.

J is TRBJ2-1 and V is TRBV29-1; D is possibly TRBD1 or TRBD2 (5 bases each). CDR1 and CDR2 (germline): SQVTM, ANQGSEA. This CDR3 is built from 14 residues. The V gene lost 7 bases and the J gene lost 8 bases, with 21 bases spanning the gap. Here the CDR3 reads CSAQMLGLGDEQFF. The CDR3 nucleotides read TGCAGCGCCCAGATGTTGGGATTGGGGGATGAGCAGTTCTTC.

The table lists this clonotype with a few counts. The V and J genes are TRBV5-1 and TRBJ2-5; 9 positions match TRBD2. Germline V lookup: CDR1 SGHRS, CDR2 YFSETQ. The CDR3 is made up of 15 amino acids. The junction had 7 bases not matched to a gene; V was cut back by 5 bases and J by 2 bases. CDR3 coding DNA: TGCGCCAGCAGACGAAGCGGGGGGCCTCAAGAGACCCAGTACTTC. Encoded protein: CASRRSGGPQETQYF.

The chain is built from TRBV6-5 and TRBJ2-3; possibly TRBD1 for D (6 bases). Germline V lookup: CDR1 MNHEY, CDR2 SVGAGI. The CDR3 has 14 residues. Trimming left V 3 bases short and J 5 bases short, with 12 bases between. The DNA of the CDR3 is TGTGCCAGCAGTTATAGACAGGAGAAAGATACGCAGTATTTT. Protein sequence: CASSYRQEKDTQYF.

In its sample, this clonotype was seen a few times. The genes are TRBV29-1 and TRBJ2-5, with a weak D call TRBD2 (5 bases). The last part of the DNA fits TRBJ2-4 better; the J call may be wrong. CDR1 is SQVTM, CDR2 ANQGSEA, per germline. The CDR3 contains 14 residues. CDR3 loop: CSVEWAGSKNIQYF. CDR3 coding DNA: TGCAGCGTTGAATGGGCTGGGAGCAAAAACATTCAGTACTTC.

The table lists this clonotype with a few counts. V gene TRBV7-2 combines with J gene TRBJ2-1; weak D call: TRBD1 (6 bases). Trimming took off 5 bases at V and 10 bases at J, with 12 bases between the two ends. This CDR3 is built from 12 residues. Germline V gene sequence: CDR1 SGHTA, CDR2 FQGNSA. CDR3 coding DNA: TGTGCCAGCAGCGACCCCGGGACAGAGCAGTTCTTC. It yields the protein CASSDPGTEQFF.

The chain links TRBV15 to TRBJ1-2; D possibly corresponds to TRBD1 (5 bases). Germline V gene data show CDR1 as LNHNV and CDR2 as YYDKDF (reference sequence). This CDR3 region has 14 residues. Trimming cost V 3 bases and J 2 bases, with 10 bases left between them. CDR3 loop: CATSSGARNYGYTF. In DNA, the CDR3 is TGTGCCACCAGCAGCGGGGCGCGGAACTATGGCTACACCTTC.

The chain uses TRBV27 and TRBJ2-1, with D hard to call. Germline assignment: CDR1 MNHEY and CDR2 SMNVEV (reference sequence). The V end lost 3 bases, the J end lost 3 bases, and 6 bases lay between the germline ends. The CDR3 is made up of 13 amino acids. CDR3 sequence: CASSFSNYNEQFF. DNA for the CDR3: TGTGCCAGCAGTTTCTCCAACTACAATGAGCAGTTCTTC.

The CDR3 protein is CASSSLGLAADTQYF. Here the CDR3 DNA reads TGTGCCAGCAGTTCCCTAGGACTAGCGGCCGATACGCAGTATTTT. V and J are TRBV27 and TRBJ2-3; 10 nucleotides align to TRBD2. J was trimmed by 6 bases and V by 4 bases; bases with no gene match: 7. The germline gives CDR1 MNHEY, CDR2 SMNVEV (reference sequence). This CDR3 is 15 amino acids long.

This clonotype was picked up a small number of times. This CDR3 reads CASSPPFRIRQETQYF. The CDR3 nucleotides read TGTGCCAGCAGCCCCCCTTTCAGGATTCGCCAAGAGACCCAGTACTTC. V is TRBV7-9 and J is TRBJ2-5; D not resolved. The CDR3 runs to 16 residues. V lost 5 bases to trimming and J lost 1 base, with 17 bases between them. Germline V CDR1 and CDR2: SEHNR, FQNEAQ (reference sequence).

The genes are TRBV29-1 and TRBJ1-2, with D possibly matching TRBD1 (5 bases). The CDR3 covers 13 residues. Between the trimmed V and J ends, which lost 5 bases and 1 base, there was a span of 11 bases. CDR1 is SQVTM, CDR2 ANQGSEA, per germline. The CDR3: CSVIPGFNYGYTF. CDR3 nucleotides: TGCAGCGTTATCCCAGGGTTTAACTATGGCTACACCTTC.

The V gene is TRBV28, the J gene TRBJ2-4; TRBD1 is a possible D gene (6 bases). CDR3 length equals 15 residues. Germline CDR1 reads MDHEN; CDR2 reads SYDVKM. Trimming took 5 bases from V and 2 from J, leaving 13 bases between them. CDR3 residues: CASSHTGMSKNIQYF. The CDR3, as DNA: TGTGCCAGCAGTCACACAGGGATGTCCAAAAACATTCAGTACTTC.

This rearrangement joins TRBV12-3 or TRBV12-4 to TRBJ2-1; maybe TRBD1 (6 bases). CDR3 length: 12 residues. The V and J ends lost 9 bases and 8 bases respectively, with 14 bases between them. This chain's CDR3 is CASSRTADEQFF. In DNA form, the CDR3 reads TGTGCCAGTTCTAGGACAGCCGATGAGCAGTTCTTC.

The rearrangement uses TRBV15 and TRBJ2-1, with D possibly being TRBD1 or TRBD2 (5 bases each). Trimming took off 2 bases at V and 4 bases at J, with 15 bases between the two ends. The germline gives CDR1 LNHNV, CDR2 YYDKDF (reference sequence). This CDR3 has 16 amino acids. This CDR3 reads CATSRSTRDRYNEQFF. CDR3 in DNA: TGTGCCACCAGCAGAAGTACTAGGGACCGTTACAATGAGCAGTTCTTC.

The chain links TRBV6-5 to TRBJ2-3; the D gene is possibly TRBD2 (7 bases). Per the germline V gene, CDR1 is MNHEY and CDR2 is SVGAGI. The CDR3 spans 16 residues. V was cut by 5 bases and J by 2 bases, with 17 bases left in between. The CDR3 DNA follows: TGTGCCAGCAGTCCCGGGGGCGGGAGAACCACAGATACGCAGTATTTT. The encoded protein is CASSPGGGRTTDTQYF.

This chain uses TRBV12-3 or TRBV12-4 with TRBJ2-7; possibly TRBD2 for D (6 bases). This CDR3 has 14 amino acids. V dropped 3 bases and J dropped 0 bases, with 9 bases sitting between them. The CDR3 loop is CASSFWEDSYEQYF. The DNA of the CDR3 is TGTGCCAGCAGTTTTTGGGAGGACTCCTACGAGCAGTACTTC.

V gene TRBV20-1 combines with J gene TRBJ1-1; a weak D match, TRBD1 (5 bases). The CDR3 consists of 13 residues. Trimming took off 3 bases at V and 4 bases at J, with 12 bases between the two ends. The germline CDR1 and CDR2 sequences are DFQATT and SNEGSKA (reference sequence). The CDR3 protein is CSASRDSGTEAFF. The CDR3 DNA is TGCAGTGCTAGCCGCGACAGTGGCACTGAAGCTTTCTTT.

This clonotype was counted a few times. The V gene is TRBV28, the J gene TRBJ2-7, with 9 bases aligning to TRBD1. This CDR3 is 16 amino acids long. V lost 4 bases and J lost 1; bases outside the gene matches: 8. In germline, CDR1 is MDHEN, CDR2 SYDVKM. The CDR3 sequence is CASSSVGQGISYEQYF. The CDR3 DNA is TGTGCCAGCAGTTCCGTAGGACAGGGGATTTCCTACGAGCAGTACTTC. The full variable domain, in which reference TRBV28 and TRBJ2-7 provide the parts outside the CDR3, is DVKVTQSSRYLVKRTGEKVFLECVQDMDHENMFWYRQDPGLGLRLIYFSYDVKMKEKGDIPEGYSVSREKKERFSLILESASTNQTSMYLCASSSVGQGISYEQYFGPGTRLTVT.

The gene calls are TRBV9 and TRBJ2-1, with TRBD1 as a possible D gene (6 bases). V dropped 3 bases and J dropped 7 bases, with 17 bases sitting between them. The CDR3 runs to 15 residues. CDR1 and CDR2 (germline): SGDLS, YYNGEE. The CDR3 DNA sequence: TGTGCCAGCAGCGCGACAGGAAACGCCGGGAATGAGCAGTTCTTC. The encoded protein is CASSATGNAGNEQFF.

The chain is built from TRBV12-5 and TRBJ2-1; D is tentatively TRBD1 or TRBD2 (5 bases each). The CDR3 contains 17 residues. V was shortened by 7 bases and J by 8 bases, with 27 bases between the two germline ends. Germline V lookup: CDR1 LGHNT, CDR2 FRNRAP. The CDR3 DNA follows: TGTGCTAGTGCCCCATCCGGTGGGTGGGACCAGGTAGATGAGCAGTTCTTC. Translating it yields CASAPSGGWDQVDEQFF.

Many counts were recorded for this clonotype. The rearrangement links TRBV6-1 to TRBJ2-7, with no clear D. CDR1 MNHNS and CDR2 SASEGT come from the germline V gene. V was pared by 7 bases and J by 4 bases, with 14 bases between. The CDR3 has 13 amino acids. CDR3 DNA sequence: TGTGCCAGCACGTTCGGTCCTTCTTACGAGCAGTACTTC. Translating gives CASTFGPSYEQYF.

A few counts support this clonotype. The genes are TRBV7-9 and TRBJ1-2; perhaps TRBD1 as D (6 bases). The CDR3 covers 13 residues. Looked up from germline, CDR1 is SEHNR and CDR2 is FQNEAQ (reference sequence). The V and J ends lost 1 base and 8 bases respectively, with 11 bases between them. CDR3 amino acids: CASSLEQGGGYTF. Here the CDR3 DNA reads TGTGCCAGCAGCTTAGAACAGGGAGGCGGCTACACCTTC.

The count of this clonotype is one. The chain recombines TRBV10-3 with TRBJ2-5, with D perhaps matching TRBD1 (5 bases). Trimming removed 6 bases at V and 4 bases at J, with 15 bases between. Germline V gene sequence: CDR1 ENHRY, CDR2 SYGVKD. This CDR3 has 14 amino acids. CDR3 nucleotides: TGTGCCATCAGAGGGGATGGTAGCAGAGAGACCCAGTACTTC. This encodes CAIRGDGSRETQYF.

The V and J genes are TRBV9 and TRBJ2-1; D may be TRBD1 or TRBD2 (5 bases each). CDR1 and CDR2 from the germline V gene are SGDLS and YYNGEE. Between the trimmed V and J ends, which lost 4 bases and 8 bases, there was a span of 19 bases. This CDR3 has 15 amino acids. In DNA, the CDR3 is TGTGCCAGCAGCCCCTACGGGACCCCAGGCGATGAGCAGTTCTTC. Its protein product is CASSPYGTPGDEQFF.